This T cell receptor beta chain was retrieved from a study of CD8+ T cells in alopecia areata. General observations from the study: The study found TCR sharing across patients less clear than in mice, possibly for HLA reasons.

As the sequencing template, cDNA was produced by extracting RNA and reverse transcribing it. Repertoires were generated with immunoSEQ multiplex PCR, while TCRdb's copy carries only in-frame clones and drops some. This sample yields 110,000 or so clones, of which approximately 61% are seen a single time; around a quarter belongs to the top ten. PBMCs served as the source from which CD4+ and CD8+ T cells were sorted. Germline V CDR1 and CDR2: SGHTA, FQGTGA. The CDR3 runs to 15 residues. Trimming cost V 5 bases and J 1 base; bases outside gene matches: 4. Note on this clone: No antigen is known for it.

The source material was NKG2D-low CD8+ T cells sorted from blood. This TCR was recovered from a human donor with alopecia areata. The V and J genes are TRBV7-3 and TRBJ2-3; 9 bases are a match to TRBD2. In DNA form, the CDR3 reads TGTGCCAGCAGCCTTAGCGGGAGCGGCACAGATACGCAGTATTTT. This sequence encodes CASSLSGSGTDTQYF.